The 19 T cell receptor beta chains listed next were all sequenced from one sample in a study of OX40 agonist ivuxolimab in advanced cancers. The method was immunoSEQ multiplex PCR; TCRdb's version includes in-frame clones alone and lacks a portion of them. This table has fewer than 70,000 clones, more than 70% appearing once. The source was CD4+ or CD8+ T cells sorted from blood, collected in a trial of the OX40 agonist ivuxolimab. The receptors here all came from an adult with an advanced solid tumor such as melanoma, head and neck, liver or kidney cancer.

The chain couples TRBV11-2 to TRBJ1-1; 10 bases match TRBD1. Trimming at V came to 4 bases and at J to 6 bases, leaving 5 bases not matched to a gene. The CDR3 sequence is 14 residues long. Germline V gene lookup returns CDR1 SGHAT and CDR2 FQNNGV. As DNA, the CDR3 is TGTGCCAGCAGCTGGGACAGGGGTTCGGCTGAAGCTTTCTTT. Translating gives CASSWDRGSAEAFF.

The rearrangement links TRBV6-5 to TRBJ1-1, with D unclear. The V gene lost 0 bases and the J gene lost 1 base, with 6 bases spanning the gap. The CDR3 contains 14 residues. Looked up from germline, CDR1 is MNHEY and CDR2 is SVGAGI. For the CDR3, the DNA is TGTGCCAGCAGTTACTCGACCTGGAACACTGAAGCTTTCTTT. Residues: CASSYSTWNTEAFF.

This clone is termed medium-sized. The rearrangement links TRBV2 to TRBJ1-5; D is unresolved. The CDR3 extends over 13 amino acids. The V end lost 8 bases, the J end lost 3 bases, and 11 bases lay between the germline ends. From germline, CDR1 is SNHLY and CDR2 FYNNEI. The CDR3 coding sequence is TGTGCCAGCTCCTCGGAACTCAATCAGCCCCAGCATTTT. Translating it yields CASSSELNQPQHF.

CDR3 coding DNA: TGTGCCTGGAGTCCTACAGGGGGGCCAGCTTTCTTT. Residues: CAWSPTGGPAFF. The V and J genes are TRBV30 and TRBJ1-1, with 8 bases fitting TRBD1. The CDR3 is made up of 12 amino acids. Germline CDR1 and CDR2: GTSNPN and SVGIG (reference sequence). V lost 2 bases, J lost 10 bases, and 6 bases stayed unmatched.

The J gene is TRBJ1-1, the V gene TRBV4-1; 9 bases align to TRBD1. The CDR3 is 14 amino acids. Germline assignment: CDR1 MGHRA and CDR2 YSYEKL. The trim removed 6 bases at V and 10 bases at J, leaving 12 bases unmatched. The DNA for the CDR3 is TGCGCCAGCAGAGGGGTCGGGACAGGGCCGTTAGCTTTCTTT. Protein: CASRGVGTGPLAFF.

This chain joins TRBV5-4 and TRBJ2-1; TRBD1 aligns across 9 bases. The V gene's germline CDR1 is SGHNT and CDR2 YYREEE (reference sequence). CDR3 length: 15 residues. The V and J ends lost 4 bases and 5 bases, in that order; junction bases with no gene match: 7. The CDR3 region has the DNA TGTGCCAGCAGCCTACCGGGACAGGGAAACAATGAGCAGTTCTTC. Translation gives CASSLPGQGNNEQFF. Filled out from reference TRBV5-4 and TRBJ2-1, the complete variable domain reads ETGVTQSPTHLIKTRGQQVTLRCSSQSGHNTVSWYQQALGQGPQFIFQYYREEENGRGNFPPRFSGLQFPNYSSELNVNALELDDSALYLCASSLPGQGNNEQFFGPGTRLTVL.

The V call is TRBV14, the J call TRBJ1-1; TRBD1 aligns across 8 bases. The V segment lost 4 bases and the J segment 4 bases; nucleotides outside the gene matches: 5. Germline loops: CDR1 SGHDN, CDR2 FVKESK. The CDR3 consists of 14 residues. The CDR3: CASSRRDRSTEAFF. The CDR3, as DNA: TGTGCCAGCAGCCGACGGGACAGGAGCACTGAAGCTTTCTTT.

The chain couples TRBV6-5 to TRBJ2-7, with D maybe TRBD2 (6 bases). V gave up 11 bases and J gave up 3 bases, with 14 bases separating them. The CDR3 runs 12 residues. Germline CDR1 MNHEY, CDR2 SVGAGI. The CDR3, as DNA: TGTGCCTGCGGGGTTAACGGCTACGAGCAGTACTTC. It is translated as CACGVNGYEQYF.

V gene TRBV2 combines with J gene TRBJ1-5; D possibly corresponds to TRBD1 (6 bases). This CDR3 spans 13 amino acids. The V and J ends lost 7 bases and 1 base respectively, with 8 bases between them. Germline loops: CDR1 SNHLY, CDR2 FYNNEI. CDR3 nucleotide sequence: TGTGCCAGCACGCAGGGGAGCAATCAGCCCCAGCATTTT. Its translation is CASTQGSNQPQHF.

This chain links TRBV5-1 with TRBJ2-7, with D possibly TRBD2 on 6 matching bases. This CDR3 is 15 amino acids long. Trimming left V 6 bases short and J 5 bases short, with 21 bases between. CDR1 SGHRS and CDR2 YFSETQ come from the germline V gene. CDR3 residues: CASTRRAQPGDEQYF. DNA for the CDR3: TGCGCCAGCACCCGGAGAGCCCAGCCGGGGGACGAGCAGTACTTC. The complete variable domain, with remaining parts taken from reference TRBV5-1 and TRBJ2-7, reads KAGVTQTPRYLIKTRGQQVTLSCSPISGHRSVSWYQQTPGQGLQFLFEYFSETQRNKGNFPGRFSGRQFSNSRSEMNVSTLELGDSALYLCASTRRAQPGDEQYFGPGTRLTVT.

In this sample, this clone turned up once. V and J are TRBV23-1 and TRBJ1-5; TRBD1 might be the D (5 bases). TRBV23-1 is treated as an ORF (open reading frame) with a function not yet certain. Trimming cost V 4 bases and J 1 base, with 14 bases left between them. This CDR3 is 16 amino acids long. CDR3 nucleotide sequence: TGCGCCAGCAGTCTTCCTGGGGGGGGGAGCAATCAGCCCCAGCATTTT. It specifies CASSLPGGGSNQPQHF.

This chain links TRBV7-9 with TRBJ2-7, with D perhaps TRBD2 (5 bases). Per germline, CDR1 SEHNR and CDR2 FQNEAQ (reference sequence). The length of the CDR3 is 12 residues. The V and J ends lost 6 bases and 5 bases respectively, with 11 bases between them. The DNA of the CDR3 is TGTGCCAGCAGTGTTAGGCGGGACGAGCAGTACTTC. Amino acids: CASSVRRDEQYF.

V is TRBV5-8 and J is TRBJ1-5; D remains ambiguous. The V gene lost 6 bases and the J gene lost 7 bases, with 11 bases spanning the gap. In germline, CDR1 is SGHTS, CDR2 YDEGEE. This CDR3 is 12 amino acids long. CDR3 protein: CASKYAGQPQHF. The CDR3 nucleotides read TGTGCCAGCAAGTACGCTGGGCAGCCCCAGCATTTT.

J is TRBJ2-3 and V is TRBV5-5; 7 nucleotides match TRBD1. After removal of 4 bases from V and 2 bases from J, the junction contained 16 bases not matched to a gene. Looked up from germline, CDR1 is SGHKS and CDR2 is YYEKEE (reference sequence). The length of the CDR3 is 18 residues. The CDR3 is CASSLVAGTAVTTDTQYF. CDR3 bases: TGTGCCAGCAGCCTTGTGGCCGGGACAGCAGTAACCACAGATACGCAGTATTTT.

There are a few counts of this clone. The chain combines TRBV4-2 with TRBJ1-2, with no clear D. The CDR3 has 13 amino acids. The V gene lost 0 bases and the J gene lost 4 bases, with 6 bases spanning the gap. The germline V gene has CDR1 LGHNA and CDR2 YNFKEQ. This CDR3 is CASSQDKVYGYTF. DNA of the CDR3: TGTGCCAGCAGCCAAGATAAGGTCTATGGCTACACCTTC.

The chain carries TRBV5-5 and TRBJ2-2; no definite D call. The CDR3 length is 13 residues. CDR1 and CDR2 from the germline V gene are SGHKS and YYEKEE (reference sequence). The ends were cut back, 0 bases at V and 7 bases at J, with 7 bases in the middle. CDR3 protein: CASSLALGGELFF. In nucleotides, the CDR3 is TGTGCCAGCAGCTTGGCCTTGGGCGGGGAGCTGTTTTTT.

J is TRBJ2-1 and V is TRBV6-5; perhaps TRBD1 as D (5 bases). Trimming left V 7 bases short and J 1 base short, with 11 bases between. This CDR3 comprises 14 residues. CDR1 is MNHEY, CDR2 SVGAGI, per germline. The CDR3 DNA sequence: TGTGCCAGCACCGAAAGGGGTTCCTACAATGAGCAGTTCTTC. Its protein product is CASTERGSYNEQFF.

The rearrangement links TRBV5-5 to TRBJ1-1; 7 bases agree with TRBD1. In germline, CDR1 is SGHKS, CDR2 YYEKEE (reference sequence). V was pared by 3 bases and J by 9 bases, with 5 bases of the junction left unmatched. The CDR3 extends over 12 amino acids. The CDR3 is CASSSMGQKAFF. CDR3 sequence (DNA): TGTGCCAGCAGCTCGATGGGACAGAAAGCTTTCTTT.

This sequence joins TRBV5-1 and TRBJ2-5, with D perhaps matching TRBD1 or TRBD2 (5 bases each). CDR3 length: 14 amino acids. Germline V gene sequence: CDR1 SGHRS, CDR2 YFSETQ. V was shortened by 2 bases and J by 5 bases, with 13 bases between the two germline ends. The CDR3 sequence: CASSLGPGPETQYF. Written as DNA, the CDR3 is TGCGCCAGCAGCTTAGGACCGGGGCCGGAGACCCAGTACTTC. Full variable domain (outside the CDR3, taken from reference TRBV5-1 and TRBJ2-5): KAGVTQTPRYLIKTRGQQVTLSCSPISGHRSVSWYQQTPGQGLQFLFEYFSETQRNKGNFPGRFSGRQFSNSRSEMNVSTLELGDSALYLCASSLGPGPETQYFGPGTRLLVL.